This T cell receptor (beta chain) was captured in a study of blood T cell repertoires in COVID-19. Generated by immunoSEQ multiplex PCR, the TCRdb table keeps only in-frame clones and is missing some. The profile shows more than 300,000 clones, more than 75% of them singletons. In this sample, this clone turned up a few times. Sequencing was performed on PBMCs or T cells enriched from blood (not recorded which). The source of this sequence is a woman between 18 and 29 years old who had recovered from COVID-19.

The CDR3 protein is CASSERILDRGTEAFF. Written as DNA, the CDR3 is TGTGCCAGCAGTGAACGGATTTTAGACAGGGGTACTGAAGCTTTCTTT. The V call is TRBV2, the J call TRBJ1-1, with 8 bases lining up with TRBD1. Germline V CDR1 and CDR2: SNHLY, FYNNEI. The V and J ends lost 2 bases and 5 bases, in that order; junction bases with no gene match: 10. CDR3 length equals 16 residues.